This T cell receptor beta chain emerged from a study of blood T cell repertoires in COVID-19. V lost 0 bases to trimming and J lost 5 bases; unmatched junction nucleotides: 3. In germline, CDR1 is LNHNV, CDR2 YYDKDF (reference sequence). The CDR3 consists of 17 residues. Original methodology: Reference gene primers were amplified, and this amplification served to estimate nucleated cell counts. The table came from immunoSEQ multiplex PCR; TCRdb's copy has only in-frame clones and leaves some out. D and trimming were read from the DNA, whereas the V and J calls and clone size are those reported in that table. The repertoire holds tens of thousands of clones, with 90% to 95% as singletons.

Specimen: peripheral blood. This TCR was sampled from a man aged 70-80 years with active COVID-19. V and J are TRBV15 and TRBJ2-5, with TRBD2 matching 16 bases. The DNA of the CDR3 is TGTGCCACCAGCAGAGAGGGACTAGCGGGGGGGCCCGAGACCCAGTACTTC. Translating it yields CATSREGLAGGPETQYF.